This paragraph reports one T cell receptor (beta chain). Antigen specificity is unknown. The junction had 12 bases not matched to a gene; V was cut back by 5 bases and J by 3 bases. CDR3 size: 19 residues. Germline V gene data show CDR1 as SGHAT and CDR2 as FQNNGV. This entry is derived from a study of cytotoxic CD8 clonotypes in ibrutinib-treated CLL. Study-wide context: Of a cohort that held 10 to 12 relapsed/refractory and some 14 treatment-naive patients, around 18 were IGHV unmutated. The sample average was about 260,000 productive templates and approximately 94,000 productive rearrangements.

Study-level results: Clonality went higher at ibrutinib response and then dropped back toward baseline at progression. Baseline levels of clonality went above those of age-matched healthy donors and moved with circulating CD8+ T-cell counts.

Measured with immunoSEQ multiplex PCR; TCRdb has only the in-frame clones, and not every one. The repertoire consists of roughly 180,000 clones, with 84% occurring once and the leading ten covering about 4.6%. The input for sequencing was PBMCs, taken after 24 months of ibrutinib treatment. The chain couples TRBV11-2 to TRBJ2-2; 13 bases fit TRBD2. The source is a human donor with chronic lymphocytic leukemia. The CDR3 bases are TGTGCCAGCAGCGCGACACCGGGACTAGCGGGGCGGTACACCGGGGAGCTGTTTTTT. Its translation is CASSATPGLAGRYTGELFF.